Given below is one T cell receptor (beta chain) in context. Its antigen is not identified. The sample is drawn from a study of vaccination and CD4 T cells after COVID-19. Overall study: The interval from dose two to post-vaccine sampling had a median of roughly 72 days, and it ranged from 14 to 241. Study-wide results and limits: A nonsignificant rise from approximately 21 to 38 was seen in the median number of SARS-CoV-2-reactive clonotypes.

An Oncomine TCR Beta short-read assay was used to sequence the DNA from cultured CD4+ T cells. MiXCR, applied by TCRdb to the PCR reads, yields one record per CDR3 protein. The sample shows 11,000 to 15,000 distinct CDR3 sequences, 30% to 50% of them seen only once. There are 16 residues in the CDR3. Germline CDR1 GTSNPN, CDR2 SVGIG (reference sequence). J lost 2 bases, V lost 2 bases, and 11 bases had no gene match. Treatment indicated: approximately 10-day PBMC culture with coronavirus spike peptide pools or control peptides (ViraFEST assay). Sequencing input: CD4+ T cells from blood, cultured in vitro. The source is a human donor who had recovered from COVID-19. This rearrangement joins TRBV30 to TRBJ1-2, with 7 bases matching TRBD1. The CDR3 DNA is TGTGCCTGGAGTCCCCCCCCGACAGGGAAGAACTATGGCTACACCTTC. It is translated as CAWSPPPTGKNYGYTF.